This T cell receptor beta chain was found in a study of T-cell reconstitution after alpha-beta-depleted transplantation in children. The library targeted TCRbeta and was prepared with unique molecular identifiers. TCRdb re-called the PCR reads with MiXCR, one entry per CDR3 protein. The sample carries hundreds of thousands of distinct CDR3 sequences, roughly a sixth recorded once. Germline CDR1 SGDLS, CDR2 YYNGEE. After removal of 0 bases from V and 2 bases from J, the junction contained 8 bases not matched to a gene. The CDR3 totals 18 residues. As concerns this clonotype: The antigen remains undetermined.

Study results and caveats: Day-60 TCRbeta diversity that was high in some patients was derived from surviving recipient T cells and thymic progenitors.

The rearrangement links TRBV9 to TRBJ2-1, with 10 bases lining up with TRBD2. The sample here was PBMCs, mostly from graft donor cells, taken 360 days after TCRalphabeta/CD19-depleted stem cell transplant. The source of this sequence is a male patient between 2 and 15 years old who had a stem cell transplant for acute lymphoblastic leukemia, so the T cells may come from the graft donor. The CDR3 DNA is TGTGCCAGCAGCGTAGAACCAGCGGGGGGGCATACCTACAATGAGCAGTTCTTC. This encodes CASSVEPAGGHTYNEQFF.